The 10 T cell receptor beta chains below all came from one sample that was sequenced in a study of cytomegalovirus exposure and HLA in healthy donors. The PCR was carried out with 60 Vbeta primers and 13 Jbeta primers. Measured with immunoSEQ multiplex PCR; TCRdb has only the in-frame clones, and not every one. Seen in this sample are 200,000 or so clones; the ten most common clones hold 0.74%. The specimen was PBMCs. Source of these receptors: a boy under 18 in good health and CMV-seronegative.

The chain couples TRBV7-3 to TRBJ2-5; possibly TRBD2 for D (5 bases). CDR1 is SGHTA, CDR2 FQGTGA, per germline. Between the trimmed V and J ends, which lost 3 bases and 4 bases, there was a span of 9 bases. The length of the CDR3 is 13 residues. The chain's CDR3 is CASSFSAGETQYF. In DNA form, the CDR3 reads TGTGCCAGCAGCTTCTCTGCGGGAGAGACCCAGTACTTC.

This chain joins TRBV7-2 and TRBJ1-4, with 7 bases fitting TRBD1. The germline V gene has CDR1 SGHTA and CDR2 FQGNSA. The V gene end was trimmed by 5 bases and the J gene end by 10 bases; junction bases not matched to a gene: 10. The CDR3 spans 14 residues. As DNA, the CDR3 is TGTGCCAGCAGCCAAGACAGGGCACGTGTAAAACTGTTTTTT. Translating it yields CASSQDRARVKLFF.

J is TRBJ2-5 and V is TRBV5-6, with 7 bases that match TRBD2. With the DNA end fitting TRBJ2-7 better, the J assignment may be wrong. This CDR3 comprises 14 residues. Germline V gene data show CDR1 as SGHDT and CDR2 as YYEEEE. The CDR3 reads CASSPTGGSYEQYF. The CDR3 DNA reads as TGTGCCAGCAGCCCGACGGGAGGCTCATACGAGCAGTACTTC.

The chain links TRBV7-3 to TRBJ2-2; weak D call: TRBD1 (7 bases). Trimming pared 5 bases from V and 6 bases from J, leaving 19 bases between. Germline CDR1 reads SGHTA; CDR2 reads FQGTGA. This CDR3 region has 16 residues. CDR3 DNA sequence: TGTGCCAGCAGCAATCGAGTACGGGGGACAGCCGGGGAGCTGTTTTTT. This codes for CASSNRVRGTAGELFF.

V and J are TRBV6-1 and TRBJ1-4, with TRBD1 matching 10 bases. Trimming removed 4 bases from V and 7 bases from J; junction bases left unmatched: 12. Germline CDR1 MNHNS, CDR2 SASEGT. CDR3 length equals 17 residues. CDR3 sequence (DNA): TGTGCCAGCAGTGCGTCCGGGACAGGGGAAGGGGGTGAAAAACTGTTTTTT. This sequence encodes CASSASGTGEGGEKLFF.

The chain recombines TRBV7-2 with TRBJ2-2; TRBD2 matches at 12 bases. Per germline, CDR1 SGHTA and CDR2 FQGNSA. Trimming took 5 bases from V and 5 from J; bases not matched to a gene: 12. The CDR3 covers 18 residues. CDR3 DNA sequence: TGTGCCAGCAGCCCATACCAACTAGCGGGGGGCGGAACCGGGGAGCTGTTTTTT. It yields the protein CASSPYQLAGGGTGELFF.

V gene TRBV29-1 combines with J gene TRBJ1-1, with a possible D match to TRBD1 (6 bases). The CDR3 runs 14 residues. V gave up 7 bases and J gave up 1 base, with 16 bases separating them. Germline lookup yields CDR1 SQVTM and CDR2 ANQGSEA. CDR3 loop: CSAGSGGGNTEAFF. The CDR3, as DNA: TGCAGCGCCGGATCTGGGGGCGGGAACACTGAAGCTTTCTTT. Complete variable domain (other parts from reference TRBV29-1 and TRBJ1-1): SAVISQKPSRDICQRGTSLTIQCQVDSQVTMMFWYRQQPGQSLTLIATANQGSEATYESGFVIDKFPISRPNLTFSTLTVSNMSPEDSSIYLCSAGSGGGNTEAFFGQGTRLTVV.

V and J are TRBV15 and TRBJ2-1; TRBD2 aligns across 8 bases. The CDR3 is made up of 14 amino acids. Germline V CDR1 and CDR2: LNHNV, YYDKDF (reference sequence). V lost 0 bases to trimming and J lost 15 bases; unmatched junction nucleotides: 10. This chain's CDR3 is CATSRDIGRGGGFF. CDR3 in DNA: TGTGCCACCAGCAGAGATATCGGCCGGGGGGGCGGGTTCTTC.

The chain joins TRBV9 to TRBJ2-7; no firm D call. Germline lookup yields CDR1 SGDLS and CDR2 YYNGEE. This CDR3 comprises 15 residues. Trimming took 0 bases from V and 0 from J, leaving 10 bases between them. CDR3 region: CASSVASISSYEQYF. CDR3 nucleotides: TGTGCCAGCAGCGTAGCCTCGATCAGCTCCTACGAGCAGTACTTC.

The chain links TRBV4-1 to TRBJ2-7, with a weak D call TRBD2 (6 bases). From germline, CDR1 is MGHRA and CDR2 YSYEKL. Trimming cost V 1 base and J 3 bases, with 7 bases left between them. The CDR3 has 13 amino acids. CDR3 in DNA: TGCGCCAGCAGCCAAGGGAGGGACTACGAGCAGTACTTC. As protein: CASSQGRDYEQYF.